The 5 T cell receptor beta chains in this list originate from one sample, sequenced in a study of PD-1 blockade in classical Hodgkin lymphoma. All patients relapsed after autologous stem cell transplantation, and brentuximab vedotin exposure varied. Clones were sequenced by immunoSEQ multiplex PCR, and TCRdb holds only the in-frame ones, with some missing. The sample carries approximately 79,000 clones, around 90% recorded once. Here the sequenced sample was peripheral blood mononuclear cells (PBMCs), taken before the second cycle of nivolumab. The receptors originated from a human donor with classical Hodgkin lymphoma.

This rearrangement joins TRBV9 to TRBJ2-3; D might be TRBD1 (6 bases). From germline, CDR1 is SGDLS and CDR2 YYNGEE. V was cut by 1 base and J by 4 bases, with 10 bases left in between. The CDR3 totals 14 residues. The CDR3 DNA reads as TGTGCCAGCAGCGTATATCAGGGGTCAGATACGCAGTATTTT. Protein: CASSVYQGSDTQYF. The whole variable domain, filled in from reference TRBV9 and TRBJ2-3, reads DSGVTQTPKHLITATGQRVTLRCSPRSGDLSVYWYQQSLDQGLQFLIQYYNGEERAKGNILERFSAQQFPDLHSELNLSSLELGDSALYFCASSVYQGSDTQYFGPGTRLTVL.

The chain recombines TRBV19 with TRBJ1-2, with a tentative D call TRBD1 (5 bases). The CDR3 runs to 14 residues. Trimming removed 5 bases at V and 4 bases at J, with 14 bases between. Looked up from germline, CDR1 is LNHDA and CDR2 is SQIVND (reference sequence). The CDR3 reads CASSLPGRGYGYTF. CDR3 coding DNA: TGTGCCAGTAGTCTCCCGGGACGGGGCTATGGCTACACCTTC.

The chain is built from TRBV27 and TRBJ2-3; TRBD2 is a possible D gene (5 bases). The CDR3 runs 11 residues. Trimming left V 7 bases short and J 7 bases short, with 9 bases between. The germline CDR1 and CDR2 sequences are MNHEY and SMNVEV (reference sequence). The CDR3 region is CASISSNTQYF. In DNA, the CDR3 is TGTGCCAGCATTTCTAGCAATACGCAGTATTTT.

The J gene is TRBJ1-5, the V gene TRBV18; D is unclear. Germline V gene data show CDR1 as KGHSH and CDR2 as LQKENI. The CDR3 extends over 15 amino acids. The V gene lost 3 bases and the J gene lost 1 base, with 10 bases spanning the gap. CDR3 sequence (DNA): TGTGCCAGCTCACCCGGTGGGTCGAGCAATCAGCCCCAGCATTTT. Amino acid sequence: CASSPGGSSNQPQHF. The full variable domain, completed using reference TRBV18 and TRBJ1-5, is NAGVMQNPRHLVRRRGQEARLRCSPMKGHSHVYWYRQLPEEGLKFMVYLQKENIIDESGMPKERFSAEFPKEGPSILRIQQVVRGDSAAYFCASSPGGSSNQPQHFGDGTRLSIL.

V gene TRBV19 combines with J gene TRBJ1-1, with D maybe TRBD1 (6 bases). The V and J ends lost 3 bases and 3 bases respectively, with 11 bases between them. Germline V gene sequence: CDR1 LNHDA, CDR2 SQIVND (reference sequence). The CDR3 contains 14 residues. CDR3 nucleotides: TGTGCCAGTAGTATGGCCAGGGGTGACACTGAAGCTTTCTTT. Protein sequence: CASSMARGDTEAFF.